These 14 T cell receptor beta chains originate from one sample sequenced in a study of blood T cell repertoires in COVID-19. Clones were read by immunoSEQ multiplex PCR, and TCRdb kept only the in-frame ones, dropping some. The data hold 490,000 or so clones, with 80% to 90% observed a single time. Sequences were obtained from PBMCs or T cells enriched from blood (not recorded which). These receptors were obtained from a woman aged 55-69 years who had recovered from COVID-19.

This chain joins TRBV5-6 and TRBJ2-3, with a tentative D call TRBD1 (6 bases). The CDR3 has 14 residues. In germline, CDR1 is SGHDT, CDR2 YYEEEE. Trimming removed 3 bases from V and 3 bases from J, with 11 bases in between. The CDR3 reads CASSSIQGTDTQYF. The DNA of the CDR3 is TGTGCCAGCAGCTCAATACAGGGTACAGATACGCAGTATTTT.

This clone was counted only a few times. The chain joins TRBV7-2 to TRBJ2-1, with 12 bases fitting TRBD1. The CDR3 runs 15 residues. With 4 bases clipped from V and 7 bases from J, the junction kept 5 bases outside the gene matches. Germline loops: CDR1 SGHTA, CDR2 FQGNSA. The CDR3 loop reads CASSYGTGGMNEQFF. CDR3 sequence (DNA): TGTGCCAGCAGCTACGGGACAGGGGGCATGAATGAGCAGTTCTTC.

This rearrangement joins TRBV6-5 to TRBJ2-2, with D perhaps TRBD1 (6 bases). Germline CDR1 and CDR2: MNHEY and SVGAGI. This CDR3 region has 15 residues. V was clipped by 8 bases and J by 3 bases, with 16 bases between them. The CDR3 sequence: CASAQGQTYTGELFF. The CDR3 DNA reads as TGTGCCAGCGCCCAGGGGCAGACCTACACCGGGGAGCTGTTTTTT.

The rearrangement uses TRBV6-1 and TRBJ2-7, with 7 bases aligning to TRBD1. The CDR3 sequence is 12 residues long. Germline V gives CDR1 MNHNS, CDR2 SASEGT. With 6 bases clipped from V and 4 bases from J, the junction kept 3 bases outside the gene matches. CDR3 bases: TGTGCCAGCAGCCAACAGGGGTACGAGCAGTACGTC. This translates into CASSQQGYEQYV.

The chain carries TRBV2 and TRBJ2-7; the D is unclear. CDR1 is SNHLY and CDR2 is FYNNEI in the germline V gene. Deletions cut 4 bases from V and 5 bases from J, with 6 bases between. This CDR3 is 11 amino acids long. CDR3 DNA sequence: TGTGCCAGCAGTGTAAGCGACGAGCAGTACGTC. This codes for CASSVSDEQYV.

This chain links TRBV7-8 with TRBJ2-2; D is perhaps TRBD1 (6 bases). V lost 5 bases to trimming and J lost 3 bases, with 13 bases between them. Germline V gene sequence: CDR1 SGHVS, CDR2 FQNEAQ. The CDR3 is 15 residues long. CDR3 DNA: TGTGCCAGCAGCCGAGGGACATCTGACACCGGGGAGCTGTTTTTT. It specifies CASSRGTSDTGELFF.

The table lists this clone with a count of one. The rearrangement links TRBV11-2 to TRBJ2-1; maybe TRBD1 (6 bases). Per germline, CDR1 SGHAT and CDR2 FQNNGV. Trimming removed 5 bases at V and 6 bases at J, with 20 bases between. The CDR3 covers 16 residues. Written as DNA, the CDR3 is TGTGCCAGCAGCCCAGGGGATCGGGGATTGGCCAATGAGCAGTTCTTC. It codes for CASSPGDRGLANEQFF.

The chain carries TRBV19 and TRBJ2-7; D unclear. The germline V gene has CDR1 LNHDA and CDR2 SQIVND (reference sequence). The CDR3 has 15 residues. The V and J ends lost 1 base and 2 bases respectively, with 12 bases between them. CDR3: CASSIGQTLAYEQYF. CDR3 DNA: TGTGCCAGTAGTATAGGGCAGACTTTAGCCTACGAGCAGTACTTC. The full variable domain, its missing parts supplied by reference TRBV19 and TRBJ2-7, is DGGITQSPKYLFRKEGQNVTLSCEQNLNHDAMYWYRQDPGQGLRLIYYSQIVNDFQKGDIAEGYSVSREKKESFPLTVTSAQKNPTAFYLCASSIGQTLAYEQYFGPGTRLTVT.

The V and J genes are TRBV2 and TRBJ2-6; D not certain. The V end was cut by 4 bases, the J end by 0 bases, with 13 bases between. The CDR3 runs to 17 residues. Germline V CDR1 and CDR2: SNHLY, FYNNEI. The CDR3 sequence: CASSGWQKFSGANVLTF. The CDR3 DNA follows: TGTGCCAGCAGTGGGTGGCAAAAATTCTCTGGGGCCAACGTCCTGACTTTC.

This sequence joins TRBV5-1 and TRBJ1-2, with 8 nucleotides matching TRBD1. V was clipped by 3 bases and J by 5 bases; unmatched bases: 3. The V gene's germline CDR1 is SGHRS and CDR2 YFSETQ. The CDR3 covers 13 residues. The chain's CDR3 is CASSSGQAYGYTF. DNA for the CDR3: TGCGCCAGCAGCTCGGGACAGGCGTATGGCTACACCTTC. Looking up the rest from reference TRBV5-1 and TRBJ1-2 gives the full variable domain: KAGVTQTPRYLIKTRGQQVTLSCSPISGHRSVSWYQQTPGQGLQFLFEYFSETQRNKGNFPGRFSGRQFSNSRSEMNVSTLELGDSALYLCASSSGQAYGYTFGSGTRLTVV.

V usage is TRBV6-5 and J usage is TRBJ2-3, with D unclear. The CDR3 has 16 amino acids. Germline lookup yields CDR1 MNHEY and CDR2 SVGAGI. Trimming left V 2 bases short and J 0 bases short, with 12 bases between. The DNA of the CDR3 is TGTGCCAGCAGTTACCGCACACCCCCTAGCACAGATACGCAGTATTTT. Amino acid sequence: CASSYRTPPSTDTQYF.

CDR3 sequence reads: CASSFPGETQYF. The CDR3 nucleotides are TGTGCCAGCAGCTTCCCGGGGGAGACCCAGTACTTC. This rearrangement joins TRBV11-3 to TRBJ2-5; D might be TRBD2 (5 bases). Germline V gene sequence: CDR1 SGHNT, CDR2 YENEEA. The CDR3 extends over 12 amino acids. The V and J ends lost 3 bases and 5 bases respectively, with 7 bases between them. The complete variable domain, with remaining parts taken from reference TRBV11-3 and TRBJ2-5, reads EAGVVQSPRYKIIEKKQPVAFWCNPISGHNTLYWYLQNLGQGPELLIRYENEEAVDDSQLPKDRFSAERLKGVDSTLKIQPAELGDSAVYLCASSFPGETQYFGPGTRLLVL.

The chain has TRBV24-1 and TRBJ2-2; TRBD1 might be the D (5 bases). The V end was cut by 4 bases, the J end by 4 bases, with 9 bases between. The CDR3 loop spans 14 amino acids. Per germline, CDR1 KGHDR and CDR2 SFDVKD. The CDR3 DNA sequence: TGTGCCACCAGTGACCAGGGTCCCACCGGGGAGCTGTTTTTT. Encoded protein: CATSDQGPTGELFF.

The genes are TRBV11-3 and TRBJ1-2, with 7 bases matching TRBD1. This CDR3 spans 17 amino acids. Per germline, CDR1 SGHNT and CDR2 YENEEA. Trimming took 1 base from V and 4 from J; bases not matched to a gene: 12. The CDR3 loop is CASSLATPPTGSYGYTF. The CDR3, as DNA: TGTGCCAGCAGCTTAGCCACCCCGCCGACAGGGAGCTATGGCTACACCTTC.